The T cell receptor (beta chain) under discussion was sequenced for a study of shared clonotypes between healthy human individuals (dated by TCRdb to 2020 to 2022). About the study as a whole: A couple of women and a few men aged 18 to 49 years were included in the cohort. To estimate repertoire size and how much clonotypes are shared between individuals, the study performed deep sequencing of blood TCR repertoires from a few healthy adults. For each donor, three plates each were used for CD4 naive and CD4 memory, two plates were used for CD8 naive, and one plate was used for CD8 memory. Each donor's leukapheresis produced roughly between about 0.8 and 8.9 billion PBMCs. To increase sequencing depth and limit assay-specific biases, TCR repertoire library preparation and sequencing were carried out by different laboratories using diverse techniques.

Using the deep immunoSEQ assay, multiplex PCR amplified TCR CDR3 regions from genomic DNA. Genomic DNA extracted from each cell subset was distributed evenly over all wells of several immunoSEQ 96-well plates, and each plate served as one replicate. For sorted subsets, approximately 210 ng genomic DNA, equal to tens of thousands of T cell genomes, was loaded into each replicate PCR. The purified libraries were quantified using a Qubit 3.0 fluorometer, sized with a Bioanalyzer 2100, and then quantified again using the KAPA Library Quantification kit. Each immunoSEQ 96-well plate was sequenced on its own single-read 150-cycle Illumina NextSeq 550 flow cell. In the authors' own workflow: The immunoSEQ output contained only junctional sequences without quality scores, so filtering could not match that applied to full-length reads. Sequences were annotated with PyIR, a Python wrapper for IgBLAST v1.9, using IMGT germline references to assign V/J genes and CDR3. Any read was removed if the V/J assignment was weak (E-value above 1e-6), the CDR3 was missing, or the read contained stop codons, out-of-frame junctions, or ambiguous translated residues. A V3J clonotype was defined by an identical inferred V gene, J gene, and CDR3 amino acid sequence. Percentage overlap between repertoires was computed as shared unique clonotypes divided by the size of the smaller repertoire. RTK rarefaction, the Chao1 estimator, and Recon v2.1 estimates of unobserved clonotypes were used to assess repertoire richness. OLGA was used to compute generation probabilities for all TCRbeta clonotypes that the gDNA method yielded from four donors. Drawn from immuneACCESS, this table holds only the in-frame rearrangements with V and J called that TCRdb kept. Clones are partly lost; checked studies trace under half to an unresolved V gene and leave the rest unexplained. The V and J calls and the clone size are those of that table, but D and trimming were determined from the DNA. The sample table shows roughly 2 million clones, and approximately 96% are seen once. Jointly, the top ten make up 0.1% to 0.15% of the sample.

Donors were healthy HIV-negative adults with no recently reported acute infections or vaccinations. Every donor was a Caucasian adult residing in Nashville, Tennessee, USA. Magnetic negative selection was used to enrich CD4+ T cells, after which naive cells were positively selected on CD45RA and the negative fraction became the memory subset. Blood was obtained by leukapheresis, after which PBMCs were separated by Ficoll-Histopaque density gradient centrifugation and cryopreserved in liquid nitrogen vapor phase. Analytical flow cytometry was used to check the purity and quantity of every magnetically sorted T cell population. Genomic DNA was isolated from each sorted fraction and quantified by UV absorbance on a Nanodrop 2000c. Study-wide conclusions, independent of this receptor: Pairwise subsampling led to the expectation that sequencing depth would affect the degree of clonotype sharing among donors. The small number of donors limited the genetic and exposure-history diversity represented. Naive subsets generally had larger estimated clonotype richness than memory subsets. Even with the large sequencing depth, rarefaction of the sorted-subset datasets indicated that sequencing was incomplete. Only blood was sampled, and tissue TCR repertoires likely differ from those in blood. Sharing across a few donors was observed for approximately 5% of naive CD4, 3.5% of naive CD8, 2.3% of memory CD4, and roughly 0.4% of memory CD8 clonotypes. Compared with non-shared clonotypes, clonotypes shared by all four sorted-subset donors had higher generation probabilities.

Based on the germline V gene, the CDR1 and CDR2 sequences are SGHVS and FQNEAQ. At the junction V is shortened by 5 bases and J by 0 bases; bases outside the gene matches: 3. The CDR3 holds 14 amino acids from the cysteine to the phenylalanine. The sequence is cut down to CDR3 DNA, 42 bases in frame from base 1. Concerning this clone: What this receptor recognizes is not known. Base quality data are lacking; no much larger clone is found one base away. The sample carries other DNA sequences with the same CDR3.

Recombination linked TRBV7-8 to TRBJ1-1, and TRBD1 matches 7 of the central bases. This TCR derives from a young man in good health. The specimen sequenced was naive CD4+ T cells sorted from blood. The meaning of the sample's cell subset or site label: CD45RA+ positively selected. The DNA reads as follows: TGTGCCAGCAGCACAGACAGGGTGAACACTGAAGCTTTCTTT. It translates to CASSTDRVNTEAFF.